This T cell receptor beta chain was captured by sequencing in a study of sequential checkpoint blockade in melanoma. The treatment was: randomized to nivolumab then ipilimumab (arm A) or the reverse (arm B). Profiling relied on immunoSEQ multiplex PCR, and the TCRdb table lists in-frame clones only, not all of them. The sample carries roughly 17,000 clones, roughly 70% recorded once. V lost 1 base and J lost 5, with 14 bases in between. From germline, CDR1 is SGHNT and CDR2 YENEEA. The CDR3 loop spans 15 amino acids. The rearrangement joins TRBV11-3 to TRBJ2-5; D possibly corresponds to TRBD1 (6 bases). The sequences come from CD8+ T cells sorted from blood (inferred from file names), collected from a patient given nivolumab and ipilimumab in sequence. The receptor was isolated from a human donor with melanoma. The CDR3, as DNA: TGTGCCAGCAGCTTAGCCTACAGGGTATCGGAGACCCAGTACTTC. It codes for CASSLAYRVSETQYF.